What follows are 32 T cell receptor beta chains derived from one specimen sequenced in a study of human CD8 memory T cell subsets (TCRdb year 2020). The reads were generated on a NextSeq 550. A Human TCR Profiling Kit was used to prepare UMI-labeled 5' RACE TCRbeta libraries. Reads reprocessed by TCRdb are summarized as one entry per CDR3 protein sequence, and DNA is absent. This sample's listing comprises approximately 7,000 distinct CDR3 sequences. The ten largest clones capture around 25% of the sample. The sample consisted of CD8+ stem-like memory T cells (TSCM and TCM) sorted from PBMCs. Read against the paper, the sample's cell subset or site label means: stem-like memory CD8 T cells (TSTEM), CCR7+ PD-1- TIGIT-. These receptors were collected from a human donor in good health.

This clonotype is classed as medium-sized by frequency. The CDR3 sequence: CASSPQVSGNPTYEQYF. This rearrangement joins TRBV14 to TRBJ2-7; TCRdb's assignment of TRBD2 cannot be checked, as there is no DNA. The CDR3 covers 17 residues. Germline V gene lookup returns CDR1 SGHDN and CDR2 FVKESK.

The J gene is TRBJ2-1, the V gene TRBV10-3. The CDR3 contains 13 residues. Germline lookup yields CDR1 ENHRY and CDR2 SYGVKD. CDR3 sequence: CAISDNNHNEQFF.

The J gene is TRBJ2-1, the V gene TRBV27. CDR1 and CDR2 from the germline V gene are MNHEY and SMNVEV (reference sequence). The CDR3 has 15 residues. The CDR3 region is CASSLGRSSYNEQFF.

The V call is TRBV27, the J call TRBJ2-7. CDR1 MNHEY and CDR2 SMNVEV come from the germline V gene (reference sequence). The CDR3 extends over 11 amino acids. Here the CDR3 reads CASSTSYEQYF.

The chain joins TRBV6-6 to TRBJ1-1. The CDR3 is made up of 11 amino acids. Germline V gene lookup returns CDR1 MNHNY and CDR2 SVGAGI (reference sequence). The CDR3 loop reads CASSPDSEAFF.

Considering frequency, this clonotype is medium-sized. The rearrangement uses TRBV11-2 and TRBJ2-7; TCRdb's D call, TRBD2, is unchecked because there is no DNA. The germline V gene has CDR1 SGHAT and CDR2 FQNNGV. The CDR3 is 16 residues long. The CDR3 sequence is CASSLESGTSIHEQYF.

This chain uses TRBV12-3 or TRBV12-4 with TRBJ2-1; checking the TCRdb D call of TRBD2 is not possible without DNA. CDR3 size: 15 residues. CDR3 region: CASSNPAGEFNEQFF.

The V gene is TRBV7-9, the J gene TRBJ1-2; the D call of TRBD1 rests on TCRdb alone, since no DNA is present to check it. The CDR3 is 13 amino acids. Per germline, CDR1 SEHNR and CDR2 FQNEAQ (reference sequence). CDR3: CASSQDPPYGYTF.

This chain joins TRBV2 and TRBJ2-1; TCRdb designates TRBD2, a call that cannot be tested without DNA. The CDR3 spans 15 residues. In germline, CDR1 is SNHLY, CDR2 FYNNEI. The CDR3 loop is CASSESTSGDNEQFF.

This chain joins TRBV6-6 and TRBJ2-7; the TRBD1 assignment by TCRdb is unverifiable without DNA. The V gene's germline CDR1 is MNHNY and CDR2 SVGAGI (reference sequence). This CDR3 has 12 amino acids. This CDR3 reads CASSLTGDEQYF.

The CDR3 is CSAPYQGATEQYF. The chain recombines TRBV20-1 with TRBJ2-7; TCRdb returns TRBD1, unconfirmable since there is no DNA. CDR1 is DFQATT and CDR2 is SNEGSKA in the germline V gene (reference sequence). This CDR3 spans 13 amino acids.

The rearrangement uses TRBV29-1 and TRBJ2-3; no DNA is available, so the TRBD2 call from TCRdb remains unchecked. The CDR3 sequence is 16 residues long. CDR1 is SQVTM and CDR2 is ANQGSEA in the germline V gene. The CDR3 protein is CSVENVAGVGTDTQYF.

The gene calls are TRBV5-1 and TRBJ2-1; TCRdb's D call of TRBD2 is untestable without DNA. CDR1 is SGHRS, CDR2 YFSETQ, per germline. This CDR3 has 17 residues. CDR3 amino acids: CASSPGVGRASYNEQFF. Full variable domain (rest looked up from reference TRBV5-1 and TRBJ2-1): KAGVTQTPRYLIKTRGQQVTLSCSPISGHRSVSWYQQTPGQGLQFLFEYFSETQRNKGNFPGRFSGRQFSNSRSEMNVSTLELGDSALYLCASSPGVGRASYNEQFFGPGTRLTVL.

The V and J genes are TRBV2 and TRBJ2-1; the TCRdb call, TRBD2, lacks DNA for checking. CDR1 SNHLY and CDR2 FYNNEI come from the germline V gene. This CDR3 comprises 15 residues. The CDR3 loop is CAIRSGVTSGNEQFF.

Its frequency marks this clonotype as medium-sized. The genes are TRBV7-6 and TRBJ1-1; no DNA is available, so the TRBD1 call from TCRdb remains unchecked. The CDR3 spans 13 residues. Germline values: CDR1 SGHVS, CDR2 FNYEAQ. CDR3 in amino acids: CASSRGDSTEAFF.

The chain couples TRBV3-1 to TRBJ1-5. Germline V gene data show CDR1 as LGHDT and CDR2 as YNNKEL (reference sequence). CDR3 length: 14 amino acids. CDR3 amino acids: CTDRHLWYYQPQHF.

V gene TRBV27 combines with J gene TRBJ2-4; absent DNA, TCRdb's TRBD1 call cannot be checked. The CDR3 totals 15 residues. CDR1 and CDR2 from the germline V gene are MNHEY and SMNVEV (reference sequence). The CDR3 reads CASSLWGTGENIQYF.

The genes are TRBV20-1 and TRBJ2-1; TCRdb names TRBD2, which stays unverified in the absence of DNA. Per germline, CDR1 DFQATT and CDR2 SNEGSKA (reference sequence). The CDR3 covers 14 residues. The CDR3 loop reads CSASAWSSYNEQFF.

The chain couples TRBV15 to TRBJ2-3; checking the TCRdb D call of TRBD1 is not possible without DNA. The CDR3 has 16 residues. Per germline, CDR1 LNHNV and CDR2 YYDKDF (reference sequence). Here the CDR3 reads CATSRSTGDPTDTQYF. Full variable domain (outside the CDR3, taken from reference TRBV15 and TRBJ2-3): DAMVIQNPRYQVTQFGKPVTLSCSQTLNHNVMYWYQQKSSQAPKLLFHYYDKDFNNEADTPDNFQSRRPNTSFCFLDIRSPGLGDTAMYLCATSRSTGDPTDTQYFGPGTRLTVL.

The chain has TRBV5-5 and TRBJ1-1. From germline, CDR1 is SGHKS and CDR2 YYEKEE (reference sequence). The CDR3 length is 14 residues. The CDR3 region is CASSPEGWNTEAFF.

The chain recombines TRBV28 with TRBJ2-7; TCRdb selects TRBD1, and the lack of DNA leaves this call unchecked. This CDR3 contains 15 residues. Germline V lookup: CDR1 MDHEN, CDR2 SYDVKM. CDR3 residues: CASQTGQGWPVGQYF.

V usage is TRBV29-1 and J usage is TRBJ2-5. Germline CDR1 and CDR2: SQVTM and ANQGSEA. The CDR3 extends over 14 amino acids. This CDR3 reads CSVVMAEIQETQYF.

This chain connects TRBV27 to TRBJ2-7; the D call from TCRdb, TRBD1, cannot be confirmed without DNA. CDR1 and CDR2 from the germline V gene are MNHEY and SMNVEV (reference sequence). This CDR3 is built from 14 residues. The CDR3 spells CASSLFQGAYEQYF.

The chain carries TRBV5-1 and TRBJ2-4; TCRdb returns TRBD2, unconfirmable since there is no DNA. Germline V gene data show CDR1 as SGHRS and CDR2 as YFSETQ. This CDR3 contains 16 residues. CDR3 in amino acids: CASSLVEGLAKNIQYF.

This clonotype registers medium-sized (0.01 to 0.1%) by frequency. The rearrangement uses TRBV20-1 and TRBJ2-7; TCRdb's D call, TRBD1, is unchecked because there is no DNA. This CDR3 spans 16 amino acids. Germline CDR1 DFQATT, CDR2 SNEGSKA (reference sequence). The chain's CDR3 is CSARVPDRGSSYEQYF.

The chain combines TRBV20-1 with TRBJ2-5; without DNA, the TCRdb call of TRBD1 cannot be checked. There are 15 residues in the CDR3. The germline CDR1 and CDR2 sequences are DFQATT and SNEGSKA (reference sequence). This chain's CDR3 is CSAKGQGGDQETQYF.

According to its frequency, this clonotype is medium-sized (0.01 to 0.1%). V gene TRBV7-9 combines with J gene TRBJ1-1. Germline V gene lookup returns CDR1 SEHNR and CDR2 FQNEAQ (reference sequence). This CDR3 contains 12 residues. The CDR3 loop is CASSFGDSRAFF. Full variable domain (rest looked up from reference TRBV7-9 and TRBJ1-1): DTGVSQNPRHKITKRGQNVTFRCDPISEHNRLYWYRQTLGQGPEFLTYFQNEAQLEKSRLLSDRFSAERPKGSFSTLEIQRTEQGDSAMYLCASSFGDSRAFFGQGTRLTVV.

This chain uses TRBV3-1 with TRBJ2-1; the TCRdb D gene call, TRBD2, has no DNA to confirm it. The germline CDR1 and CDR2 sequences are LGHDT and YNNKEL (reference sequence). The CDR3 contains 16 residues. CDR3 in amino acids: CASSHGGLAGGNEQFF.

By frequency, this clonotype registers medium-sized (0.01 to 0.1%). The rearrangement uses TRBV7-3 and TRBJ2-4; TCRdb's D call of TRBD1 is untestable without DNA. Germline-derived CDR1 and CDR2 are SGHTA and FQGTGA. This CDR3 is built from 15 residues. The CDR3: CASGIQGRLENIQYF.

This chain joins TRBV10-2 and TRBJ2-4. This CDR3 region has 16 residues. Germline loops: CDR1 WSHSY, CDR2 SAAADI. CDR3 sequence: CASSDLPQEAKNIQYF.

This chain uses TRBV5-5 with TRBJ2-7; absent DNA, TCRdb's TRBD1 call cannot be checked. The CDR3 runs 14 residues. CDR1 and CDR2 (germline): SGHKS, YYEKEE (reference sequence). CDR3 sequence: CASSLGQGRNEQYF.

This clonotype registers medium-sized (0.01 to 0.1%) by frequency. This chain links TRBV5-4 with TRBJ2-3; TCRdb's D gene call, TRBD2, goes unchecked for lack of DNA. The germline V gene has CDR1 SGHNT and CDR2 YYREEE (reference sequence). The CDR3 runs to 15 residues. The CDR3 is CASSLGLALTDTQYF. Full variable domain (outside the CDR3, taken from reference TRBV5-4 and TRBJ2-3): ETGVTQSPTHLIKTRGQQVTLRCSSQSGHNTVSWYQQALGQGPQFIFQYYREEENGRGNFPPRFSGLQFPNYSSELNVNALELDDSALYLCASSLGLALTDTQYFGPGTRLTVL.